A selection of T cell receptor beta chains follows, all from one sample in a study of T cells in Graves' hyperthyroidism and ophthalmopathy. TCRdb used MiXCR to reprocess the multiplex PCR reads, holding one entry per CDR3 protein. The sample includes 300,000 to 450,000 distinct CDR3 sequences, 11% to 15% of them seen just once. The sequencing input was blood. The receptors come from a woman aged 60-70 years with Graves' hyperthyroidism. Both conserved end residues are part of each CDR3. Where a row states a size, it is once, few, many or the class of an expanded clone; other rows omit it.

clone_size v_call cdr3_aa
NA TRBV3-1 CASSQDSLAGGPSEQFF
NA TRBV27 CASTWTSGRGGTDTQYF
many TRBV18 CASSPPRGETQYF
NA TRBV6-5 CASSYTSPGQGVYEQYF
many TRBV2 CASRAGTAGEKLFF
many TRBV7-3 CASSFGQGNGELFF
NA TRBV27 CASSLRRLAGGRVETQYF
NA TRBV7-9 CASSPRQGGSYEQYF
many TRBV5-1 CASSPWGGTDTQYF
many TRBV11-2 CASSLSQQETQYF
few TRBV20-1 CSARDFGGDNEQFF
few TRBV5-1 CASSNDRGAGTEALF